Listed here is a single TCR beta chain. Participants spanned ages roughly 18 to 90 years and resided in over 20 US areas. In assigning cohorts, the study relied on participant-reported clinical history. The V end was cut by 2 bases, the J end by 3 bases, with 11 bases between. Germline loops: CDR1 MNHEY, CDR2 SVGAGI. The CDR3 has 14 amino acids. The data stem from a study of blood T cell repertoires in COVID-19. For the study at large: Sites across the United States, Italy and Spain contributed samples from acute and convalescent COVID-19.

Authors' data handling: Reference gene primer amplification gave nucleated cell count estimates. Generated by immunoSEQ multiplex PCR, the TCRdb table keeps only in-frame clones and is missing some. V and J calls and clone size follow that table, whereas D and trimming were derived from the DNA. The sample shows some 290,000 clones, approximately 91% of them seen only once. The source of this sequence is a woman in her 40s with acute COVID-19. Sequenced sample: PBMCs or T cells enriched from blood (not recorded which). V and J are TRBV6-5 and TRBJ2-7; possible D gene TRBD1, 5 bases. The chain's CDR3 is CASSYGRQFYEQYF. Here the CDR3 DNA reads TGTGCCAGCAGTTACGGCCGACAGTTCTACGAGCAGTACTTC.